A single sample is the source of the 16 T cell receptor beta chains below, sequenced in a study of CD8 T cells in Susac syndrome. Reverse transcription of about 0.5 to 1 ug RNA was carried out with random hexamers. In TCRdb, the immunoSEQ multiplex PCR reads were re-called with MiXCR into one record per CDR3 protein. The sample has roughly 170,000 distinct CDR3 sequences, 90% to 95% seen once. Sequenced material: CD4+ T cells from PBMCs. The receptors were gathered from a human donor with multiple sclerosis.

The rearrangement joins TRBV30 to TRBJ1-1; no reliable D call. The V gene lost 3 bases and the J gene lost 5 bases, with 10 bases spanning the gap. The CDR3 contains 12 residues. Germline V lookup: CDR1 GTSNPN, CDR2 SVGIG (reference sequence). The CDR3 sequence: CAWRLSRTEAFF. The CDR3 DNA follows: TGTGCCTGGAGACTTTCCCGGACTGAAGCTTTCTTT.

The chain joins TRBV20-1 to TRBJ1-4; 7 bases align to TRBD1. With 5 bases clipped from V and 8 bases from J, the junction kept 11 bases outside the gene matches. The CDR3 consists of 14 residues. From germline, CDR1 is DFQATT and CDR2 SNEGSKA (reference sequence). CDR3 residues: CSAGPGTVGEKLFF. The CDR3 nucleotides are TGCAGTGCTGGCCCGGGGACAGTCGGGGAAAAACTGTTTTTT.

The CDR3 loop reads CASTTERVHQPQHF. CDR3 coding DNA: TGTGCCAGCACTACCGAGCGGGTTCACCAGCCCCAGCATTTT. This rearrangement joins TRBV12-3 or TRBV12-4 to TRBJ1-5; D gene uncertain. The V gene lost 7 bases and the J gene lost 7 bases, with 17 bases spanning the gap. The CDR3 is made up of 14 amino acids.

Here the CDR3 DNA reads TGTGCCAGCAGTTTACTACCTAGGGGGACAGATACGCAGTATTTT. As protein: CASSLLPRGTDTQYF. This chain connects TRBV12-3 or TRBV12-4 to TRBJ2-3; possibly TRBD1 for D (6 bases). Trimming removed 2 bases from V and 3 bases from J, with 12 bases in between. CDR3 length equals 15 residues.

This clonotype was picked up a small number of times. The J gene is TRBJ2-7, the V gene TRBV20-1, with 13 bases aligning to TRBD2. CDR3 length equals 16 residues. Germline values: CDR1 DFQATT, CDR2 SNEGSKA (reference sequence). V lost 3 bases and J lost 6; bases outside the gene matches: 11. CDR3 coding DNA: TGCAGTGCTAGTCCCCCTAGGACTAGCGGGAGCCGCGAGCAGTACTTC. Translating gives CSASPPRTSGSREQYF.

V is TRBV4-1 and J is TRBJ2-1, with 9 bases fitting TRBD2. Germline CDR1 is MGHRA and CDR2 is YSYEKL. The CDR3 covers 18 residues. The V gene end was trimmed by 1 base and the J gene end by 6 bases; junction bases not matched to a gene: 13. The DNA of the CDR3 is TGCGCCAGCAGCCAAGGAGGGGTGGGTAGCGGGAGATTCAATGAGCAGTTCTTC. It encodes CASSQGGVGSGRFNEQFF.

This clonotype was found once. The chain employs TRBV7-3 and TRBJ2-3; 12 positions match TRBD2. There are 18 residues in the CDR3. Looked up from germline, CDR1 is SGHTA and CDR2 is FQGTGA. V dropped 2 bases and J dropped 3; count of bases not matched to a gene: 9. The CDR3 loop is CASSLSRRLAGETDTQYF. For the CDR3, the DNA is TGTGCCAGCAGCTTATCCCGTAGACTAGCGGGAGAAACAGATACGCAGTATTTT.

V and J are TRBV18 and TRBJ2-5, with 9 bases aligning to TRBD1. Germline CDR1 reads KGHSH; CDR2 reads LQKENI. The V gene end was trimmed by 6 bases and the J gene end by 5 bases; junction bases not matched to a gene: 7. The CDR3 totals 14 residues. CDR3 in amino acids: CASSDDRGLETQYF. CDR3 nucleotides: TGTGCCAGCTCGGACGACAGGGGGTTGGAGACCCAGTACTTC.

V gene TRBV23-1 combines with J gene TRBJ1-2; a weak D match, TRBD1 (6 bases). TRBV23-1 is sorted into the ORF group, with uncertain function. CDR3 length: 13 amino acids. Deletions cut 11 bases from V and 6 bases from J, with 19 bases between. CDR3 sequence (DNA): TGCGCCCTGCGGGGGCGGGACCTCGATGGCTACACCTTC. It is translated as CALRGRDLDGYTF.

V usage is TRBV14 and J usage is TRBJ2-7; D may match TRBD1 or TRBD2 (5 bases each). The CDR3 runs to 16 residues. From germline, CDR1 is SGHDN and CDR2 FVKESK. The V end was cut by 4 bases, the J end by 6 bases, with 22 bases between. The chain's CDR3 is CASSLGEPRAASEQYF. The CDR3 DNA sequence: TGTGCCAGCAGCCTGGGGGAGCCTAGGGCTGCTTCCGAGCAGTACTTC.

The V and J genes are TRBV6-5 and TRBJ2-1; 8 bases fit TRBD2. This CDR3 region has 18 residues. Germline V gene sequence: CDR1 MNHEY, CDR2 SVGAGI. With 0 bases clipped from V and 4 bases from J, the junction kept 11 bases outside the gene matches. Written as DNA, the CDR3 is TGTGCCAGCAGTTACTCGCTGGGGGGCGGGGGGCTTTACAATGAGCAGTTCTTC. It specifies CASSYSLGGGGLYNEQFF.

This chain connects TRBV20-1 to TRBJ2-7; 9 nucleotides match TRBD2. CDR3 length equals 14 residues. V lost 4 bases, J lost 2 bases, and 6 bases stayed unmatched. Germline loops: CDR1 DFQATT, CDR2 SNEGSKA (reference sequence). CDR3 amino acids: CSATTSGGTYEQYF. The CDR3 DNA reads as TGCAGTGCTACGACTAGCGGAGGTACCTACGAGCAGTACTTC.

The genes are TRBV10-2 and TRBJ1-1; 8 bases fit TRBD1. J was trimmed by 0 bases and V by 6 bases; bases with no gene match: 6. Per germline, CDR1 WSHSY and CDR2 SAAADI. There are 15 residues in the CDR3. The DNA for the CDR3 is TGCGCCAGCAGGACAGGGGTTATATTGAACACTGAAGCTTTCTTT. It yields the protein CASRTGVILNTEAFF.

CDR3 bases: TGTGCCAGCAACCGACAGGGGATCGGGGCCAACGTCCTGACTTTC. Protein: CASNRQGIGANVLTF. The chain carries TRBV28 and TRBJ2-6, with 8 bases matching TRBD1. The CDR3 runs to 15 residues. CDR1 and CDR2 (germline): MDHEN, SYDVKM. V was clipped by 7 bases and J by 4 bases; unmatched bases: 6.

V and J are TRBV19 and TRBJ2-5; 12 nucleotides agree with TRBD2. Trimming cost V 4 bases and J 4 bases; bases outside gene matches: 16. This CDR3 spans 19 amino acids. Germline CDR1 is LNHDA and CDR2 is SQIVND (reference sequence). CDR3 loop: CASSTISAGTSGPPETQYF. CDR3 nucleotide sequence: TGTGCCAGTAGTACAATTAGCGCCGGGACTAGCGGGCCGCCAGAGACCCAGTACTTC.

The CDR3 DNA follows: TGTGCCAGCAGCCAAGAAACCCCGGGACAGGGGATCTACGAGCAGTACTTC. Translated: CASSQETPGQGIYEQYF. The chain uses TRBV4-2 and TRBJ2-7; 10 positions match TRBD1. The CDR3 totals 17 residues. V trimming: 0 bases; J trimming: 3 bases; junction bases outside the gene matches: 8. The germline CDR1 and CDR2 sequences are LGHNA and YNFKEQ.